The 9 T cell receptor beta chains below come from one sample, sequenced in a study of blood T cells in healthy people across ages. Then a second PCR, running about 6 to 11 cycles, was carried out with a sample-barcoded 5' primer and a J-beta primer mix. TCRdb re-analysed the 5' RACE reads in MiXCR, keeping a single row per CDR3 protein. In the table there are 1.4 million to 1.5 million distinct CDR3 sequences, about 40% of which are singletons. Sequenced: blood. The receptors were gathered from a woman in her late teens or twenties in good health.

The chain carries TRBV15 and TRBJ1-4, with 7 bases matching TRBD1. The germline V gene has CDR1 LNHNV and CDR2 YYDKDF (reference sequence). The CDR3 contains 14 residues. The V gene end was trimmed by 5 bases and the J gene end by 7 bases; junction bases not matched to a gene: 7. This chain's CDR3 is CATSPTGRAEKLFF. CDR3 bases: TGTGCCACCAGCCCGACAGGGAGAGCTGAAAAACTGTTTTTT.

The chain links TRBV21-1 to TRBJ2-4; TRBD2, as called in the table, went unchecked against the DNA. TRBV21-1 is a listed pseudogene. This CDR3 is 19 amino acids long. Here the CDR3 DNA reads TGTGCCAGCAGCTCCCAGAGAGGGAGGAAGCCGTTAGCCAAAAACATTCAGTACTTC. Its translation is CASSSQRGRKPLAKNIQYF.

The chain couples TRBV3-1 to TRBJ2-3, with 7 bases matching TRBD1. V shed 1 base and J 8 bases; nucleotides not matched to a gene: 0. Germline loops: CDR1 LGHDT, CDR2 YNNKEL (reference sequence). The CDR3 is 12 amino acids. The CDR3 is CASSQGDSTQYF. The DNA for the CDR3 is TGTGCCAGCAGCCAAGGGGACAGTACGCAGTATTTT.

V and J are TRBV4-1 and TRBJ2-3; 8 bases map to TRBD2. Germline assignment: CDR1 MGHRA and CDR2 YSYEKL. The CDR3 contains 14 residues. Trimming took 7 bases from V and 4 from J; bases not matched to a gene: 7. CDR3: CASKRGGGADTQYF. CDR3 DNA sequence: TGCGCCAGCAAACGGGGGGGAGGCGCAGATACGCAGTATTTT.

The chain combines TRBV24-1 with TRBJ2-3; no definite D call. This CDR3 has 13 residues. CDR1 KGHDR and CDR2 SFDVKD come from the germline V gene. V was clipped by 5 bases and J by 2 bases, with 7 bases between them. The CDR3: CATSVDFTDTQYF. The CDR3, as DNA: TGTGCCACCAGTGTTGACTTCACAGATACGCAGTATTTT.

The rearrangement uses TRBV4-1 and TRBJ2-7; possibly TRBD1 for D (6 bases). This CDR3 region has 16 residues. Germline values: CDR1 MGHRA, CDR2 YSYEKL. V dropped 3 bases and J dropped 4 bases, with 19 bases sitting between them. CDR3 amino acids: CASSHHPGHWRYEQYF. In DNA, the CDR3 is TGCGCCAGCAGCCACCACCCGGGACATTGGCGATACGAGCAGTACTTC.

This clonotype was seen more than once but under ten times. V and J are TRBV20-1 and TRBJ2-3; maybe TRBD2 (6 bases). The CDR3 extends over 15 amino acids. Trimming removed 4 bases from V and 2 bases from J, with 16 bases in between. Germline V gene data show CDR1 as DFQATT and CDR2 as SNEGSKA (reference sequence). The CDR3 reads CSAKTLGTYTDTQYF. DNA of the CDR3: TGCAGTGCTAAAACCCTCGGGACTTACACAGATACGCAGTATTTT.

The rearrangement links TRBV6-5 to TRBJ2-2; 9 bases match TRBD1. CDR1 and CDR2 (germline): MNHEY, SVGAGI. After removal of 6 bases from V and 0 bases from J, the junction contained 5 bases not matched to a gene. The CDR3 covers 16 residues. CDR3 nucleotides: TGTGCCAGCAGAGGTCGGACAGGGGCGAACACCGGGGAGCTGTTTTTT. It yields the protein CASRGRTGANTGELFF.

This chain links TRBV7-2 with TRBJ2-3; D possibly uses TRBD1 or TRBD2 (5 bases each). V shed 7 bases and J shed 7 bases, with 15 bases lying between them. The CDR3 loop spans 13 amino acids. The germline CDR1 and CDR2 sequences are SGHTA and FQGNSA. As DNA, the CDR3 is TGTGCCAGCAACTCCAGGGACCGGAATACGCAGTATTTT. This encodes CASNSRDRNTQYF.